This T cell receptor beta chain emerged from a study of control samples from healthy donors and cancer patients. The CDR3 runs to 18 residues. Per germline, CDR1 GTSNPN and CDR2 SVGIG (reference sequence). Trimming took 5 bases from V and 0 from J, leaving 23 bases between them. Here immunoSEQ multiplex PCR was the method, and the copy in TCRdb shows in-frame clones only, minus some. The sample lists 130,000 or so clones; 80% to 90% were seen once. The rearrangement links TRBV30 to TRBJ1-3; D may be TRBD1 (5 bases). This sequence was found in a man in his thirties or forties in good health. Specimen: blood. CDR3 sequence: CAWVGIVAGQISGNTIYF. The DNA for the CDR3 is TGTGCCTGGGTGGGGATCGTGGCAGGACAAATCTCTGGAAACACCATATATTTT.